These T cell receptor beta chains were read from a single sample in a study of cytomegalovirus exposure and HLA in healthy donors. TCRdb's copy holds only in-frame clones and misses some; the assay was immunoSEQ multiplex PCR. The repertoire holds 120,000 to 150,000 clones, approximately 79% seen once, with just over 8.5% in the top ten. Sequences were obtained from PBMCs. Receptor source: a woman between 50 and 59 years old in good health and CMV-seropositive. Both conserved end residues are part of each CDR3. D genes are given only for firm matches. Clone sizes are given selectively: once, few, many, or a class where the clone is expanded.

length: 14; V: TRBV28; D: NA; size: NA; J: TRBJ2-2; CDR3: CATPGGPKAGELFF; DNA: TGTGCCACTCCGGGGGGCCCAAAGGCCGGGGAGCTGTTTTTT
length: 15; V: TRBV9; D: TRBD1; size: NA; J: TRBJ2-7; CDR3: CASSVVDRGLGEQYF; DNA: TGTGCCAGCAGCGTAGTGGACAGGGGGCTTGGCGAGCAGTACTTC
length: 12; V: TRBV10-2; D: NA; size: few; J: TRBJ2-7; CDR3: CASRDKDYEQYF; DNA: TGCGCCAGCCGCGACAAGGACTACGAGCAGTACTTC
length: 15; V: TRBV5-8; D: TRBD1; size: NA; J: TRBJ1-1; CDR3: CASSLPGTGGTEAFF; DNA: TGTGCCAGCAGCTTGCCCGGGACAGGGGGCACTGAAGCTTTCTTT
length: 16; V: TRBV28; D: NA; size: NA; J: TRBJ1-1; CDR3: CASSLIRGSGNTEAFF; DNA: TGTGCCAGCAGTTTAATTAGGGGTAGCGGGAACACTGAAGCTTTCTTT
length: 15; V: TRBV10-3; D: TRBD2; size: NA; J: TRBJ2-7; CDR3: CAISESSGGRVEQYF; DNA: TGTGCCATCAGTGAATCGAGCGGGGGCCGGGTCGAGCAGTACTTC
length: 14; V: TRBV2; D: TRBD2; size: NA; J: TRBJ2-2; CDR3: CASSPGTSGGELFF; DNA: TGTGCCAGCAGTCCCGGGACTAGCGGCGGGGAGCTGTTTTTT
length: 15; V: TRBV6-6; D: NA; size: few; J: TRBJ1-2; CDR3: CASSYMGAANYGYTF; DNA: TGTGCCAGCAGTTACATGGGGGCTGCTAACTATGGCTACACCTTC
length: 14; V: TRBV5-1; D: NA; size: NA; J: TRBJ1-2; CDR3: CASSVEGGTYGYTF; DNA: TGCGCCAGCAGCGTAGAAGGGGGAACCTATGGCTACACCTTC
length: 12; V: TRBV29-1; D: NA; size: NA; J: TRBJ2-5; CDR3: CSVRNPGETQYF; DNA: TGCAGCGTTCGGAACCCAGGGGAGACCCAGTACTTC
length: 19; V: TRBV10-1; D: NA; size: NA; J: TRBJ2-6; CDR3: CASSEFPTGKAAGANVLTF; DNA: TGCGCCAGCAGTGAGTTCCCGACAGGAAAGGCGGCTGGGGCCAACGTCCTGACTTTC
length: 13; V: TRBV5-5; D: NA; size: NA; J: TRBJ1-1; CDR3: CASSATETTEAFF; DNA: TGTGCCAGCAGCGCTACAGAGACCACTGAAGCTTTCTTT
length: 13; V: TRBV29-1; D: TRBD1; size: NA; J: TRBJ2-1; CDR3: CSGGQGTYNEQFF; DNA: TGCAGCGGTGGACAGGGGACCTACAATGAGCAGTTCTTC
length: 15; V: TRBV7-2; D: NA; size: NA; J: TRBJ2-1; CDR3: CASSFTTSSYNEQFF; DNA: TGTGCCAGCAGCTTCACTACGAGCTCCTACAATGAGCAGTTCTTC
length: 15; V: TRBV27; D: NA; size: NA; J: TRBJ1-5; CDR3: CASSSIGRTFGAQHF; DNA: TGTGCCAGCAGCTCAATAGGTAGGACCTTCGGGGCCCAGCATTTT
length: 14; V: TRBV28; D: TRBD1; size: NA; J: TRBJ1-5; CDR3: CASRNTGANQPQHF; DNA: TGTGCCAGCAGGAACACAGGGGCCAATCAGCCCCAGCATTTT
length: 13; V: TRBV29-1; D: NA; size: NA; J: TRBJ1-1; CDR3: CSVTETGDTEAFF; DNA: TGCAGCGTTACCGAGACAGGAGACACTGAAGCTTTCTTT
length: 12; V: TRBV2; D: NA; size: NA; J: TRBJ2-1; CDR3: CASRPGYNEQFF; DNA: TGTGCCAGCAGACCAGGTTACAATGAGCAGTTCTTC
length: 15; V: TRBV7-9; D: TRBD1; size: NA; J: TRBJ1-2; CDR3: CASSLGGGANYGYTF; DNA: TGTGCCAGCAGCTTAGGAGGGGGCGCCAACTATGGCTACACCTTC
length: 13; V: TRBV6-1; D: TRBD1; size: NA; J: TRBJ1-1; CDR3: CASRTGENTEAFF; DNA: TGTGCCAGCAGGACAGGGGAGAACACTGAAGCTTTCTTT
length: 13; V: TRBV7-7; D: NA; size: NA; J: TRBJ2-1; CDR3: CASSLDSHFEQFF; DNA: TGTGCTAGCAGCTTAGATTCGCACTTTGAGCAGTTCTTC
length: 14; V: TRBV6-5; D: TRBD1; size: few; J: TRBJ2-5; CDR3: CASSYGTGQETQYF; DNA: TGTGCCAGCAGTTACGGGACAGGCCAAGAGACCCAGTACTTC
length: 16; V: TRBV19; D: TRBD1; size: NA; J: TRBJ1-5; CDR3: CASSLGQGYFNQPQHF; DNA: TGTGCCAGTAGTCTTGGACAGGGGTATTTCAATCAGCCCCAGCATTTT
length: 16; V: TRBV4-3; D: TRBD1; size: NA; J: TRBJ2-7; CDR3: CASSPTSTGGGYEQYF; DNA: TGCGCCAGCAGCCCCACTTCGACAGGGGGCGGCTACGAGCAGTACTTC
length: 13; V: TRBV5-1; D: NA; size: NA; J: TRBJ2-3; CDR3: CASQGDSTDTQYF; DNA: TGCGCCAGCCAAGGGGATAGCACAGATACGCAGTATTTT
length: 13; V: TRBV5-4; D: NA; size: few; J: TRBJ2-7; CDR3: CASRSGSSYEQYF; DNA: TGTGCCAGCAGATCGGGGAGCTCCTACGAGCAGTACTTC
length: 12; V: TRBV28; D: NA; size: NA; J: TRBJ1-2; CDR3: CASSSRQSGYTF; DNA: TGTGCCAGCAGTTCCCGACAATCGGGCTACACCTTC
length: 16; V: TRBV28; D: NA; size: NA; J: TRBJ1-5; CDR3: CASRTTKIGGNQPQHF; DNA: TGTGCCAGCAGGACTACTAAAATCGGTGGCAATCAGCCCCAGCATTTT
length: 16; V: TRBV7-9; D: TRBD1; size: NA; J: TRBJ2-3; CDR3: CASSTLRTGVADTQYF; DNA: TGTGCCAGCAGCACTTTAAGGACAGGGGTCGCAGATACGCAGTATTTT
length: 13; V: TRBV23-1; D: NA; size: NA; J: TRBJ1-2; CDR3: CARPFHIYYGYTF; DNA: TGCGCCAGACCCTTTCACATCTACTATGGCTACACCTTC
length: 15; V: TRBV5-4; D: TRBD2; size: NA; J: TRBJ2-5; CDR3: CASSLSSGGAATQYF; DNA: TGTGCCAGCAGCTTGAGTAGCGGGGGGGCGGCGACCCAGTACTTC
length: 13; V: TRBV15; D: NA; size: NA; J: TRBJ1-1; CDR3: CATSGQWNTEAFF; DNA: TGTGCCACCAGTGGACAGTGGAACACTGAAGCTTTCTTT
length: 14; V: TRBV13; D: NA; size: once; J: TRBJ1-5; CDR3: CASSFRGSNQPQHF; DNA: TGTGCCAGCAGCTTTAGAGGGAGCAATCAGCCCCAGCATTTT
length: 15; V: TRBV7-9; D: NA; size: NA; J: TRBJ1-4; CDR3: CASSLAMGDALKLFF; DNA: TGTGCCAGCAGCTTAGCTATGGGCGATGCTCTGAAACTGTTTTTT
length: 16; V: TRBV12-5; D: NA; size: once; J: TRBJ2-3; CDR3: CASGLVYRSGGDTQYF; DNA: TGTGCTAGTGGTTTGGTTTACCGGTCTGGAGGAGATACGCAGTATTTT
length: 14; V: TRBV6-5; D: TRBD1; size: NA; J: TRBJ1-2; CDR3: CASSAGTGTYGYTF; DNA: TGTGCCAGCAGTGCCGGGACAGGGACCTATGGCTACACCTTC
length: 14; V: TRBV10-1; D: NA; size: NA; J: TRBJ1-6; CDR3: CASSERGIHSPLHF; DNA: TGCGCCAGCAGTGAGCGCGGGATCCATTCACCCCTCCACTTT
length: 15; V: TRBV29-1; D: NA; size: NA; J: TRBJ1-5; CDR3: CSVGEGQGNNQPQHF; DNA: TGCAGCGTTGGAGAGGGGCAGGGTAACAATCAGCCCCAGCATTTT
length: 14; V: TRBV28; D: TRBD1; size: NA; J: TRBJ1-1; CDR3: CASSPTGVNTEAFF; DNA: TGTGCCAGCAGCCCAACAGGGGTGAACACTGAAGCTTTCTTT
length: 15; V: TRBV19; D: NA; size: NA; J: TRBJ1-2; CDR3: CASSSQTGGSYGYTF; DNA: TGTGCCAGTAGTTCACAGACCGGGGGGAGCTATGGCTACACCTTC
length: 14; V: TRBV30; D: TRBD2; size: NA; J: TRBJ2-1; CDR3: CAWNGGSSYNEQFF; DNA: TGTGCCTGGAACGGGGGGAGCTCCTACAATGAGCAGTTCTTC
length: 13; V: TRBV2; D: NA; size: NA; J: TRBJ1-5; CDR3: CASLRDSNQPQHF; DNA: TGTGCCAGCCTGAGGGATAGCAATCAGCCCCAGCATTTT
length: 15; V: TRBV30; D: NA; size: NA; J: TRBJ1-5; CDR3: CAWSPIPGENQPQHF; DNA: TGTGCCTGGAGTCCGATTCCAGGGGAAAATCAGCCCCAGCATTTT
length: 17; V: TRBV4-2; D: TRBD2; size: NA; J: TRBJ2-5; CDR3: CASSQGDAAGGPETQYF; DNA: TGTGCCAGCAGCCAAGGTGACGCAGCGGGGGGGCCTGAGACCCAGTACTTC
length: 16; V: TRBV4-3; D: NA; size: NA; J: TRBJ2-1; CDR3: CASSQDQGGAYNEQFF; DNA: TGCGCCAGCAGCCAAGATCAGGGGGGCGCCTACAATGAGCAGTTCTTC
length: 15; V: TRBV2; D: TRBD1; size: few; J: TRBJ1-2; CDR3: CASSTQVTGGGGYTF; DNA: TGTGCCAGCAGTACTCAAGTGACAGGGGGCGGTGGCTACACCTTC
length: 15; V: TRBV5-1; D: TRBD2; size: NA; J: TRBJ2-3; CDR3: CASSLGTSGTDTQYF; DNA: TGCGCCAGCAGCTTGGGGACTAGCGGCACAGATACGCAGTATTTT
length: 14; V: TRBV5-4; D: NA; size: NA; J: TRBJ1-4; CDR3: CASSLQGKNEKLFF; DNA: TGTGCCAGCAGCTTGCAGGGGAAGAATGAAAAACTGTTTTTT
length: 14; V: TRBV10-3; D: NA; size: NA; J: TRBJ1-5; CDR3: CAISESSGDQPQHF; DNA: TGTGCCATCAGTGAGTCGTCAGGGGATCAGCCCCAGCATTTT
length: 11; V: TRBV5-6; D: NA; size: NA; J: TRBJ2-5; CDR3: CASGVQETQYF; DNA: TGTGCTTCGGGGGTTCAAGAGACCCAGTACTTC
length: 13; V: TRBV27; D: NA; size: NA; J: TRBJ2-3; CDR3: CASSHGGTDTQYF; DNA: TGTGCCAGCAGTCACGGGGGCACAGATACGCAGTATTTT
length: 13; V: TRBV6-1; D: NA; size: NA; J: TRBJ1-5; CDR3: CAINTGGEQPQHF; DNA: TGTGCCATCAATACGGGGGGCGAGCAGCCCCAGCATTTT
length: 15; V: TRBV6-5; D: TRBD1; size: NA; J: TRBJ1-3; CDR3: CASSHRQGSGNTIYF; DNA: TGTGCCAGCAGTCACAGACAGGGCTCTGGAAACACCATATATTTT